This TCR beta chain was sequenced for a study of blood T cell repertoires in COVID-19. The CDR3 spans 16 residues. Germline CDR1 is LGHDT and CDR2 is YNNKEL (reference sequence). V trimming: 1 base; J trimming: 2 bases; junction bases outside the gene matches: 3. In the authors' methods: The authors estimated nucleated cell counts from reference gene primer amplification. This table comes from immunoSEQ multiplex PCR, and its TCRdb copy is limited to in-frame clones, with some not included. Clone size and V and J calls were adopted from that table, with D and trimming inferred from the DNA. The sample lists a few hundred thousand clones, 70% to 90% occurring once. Seattle-derived patients entered the study during active infection and were followed longitudinally. This clone was counted a single time.

This rearrangement joins TRBV3-1 (or the pseudogene TRBV3-2) to TRBJ2-5; 11 nucleotides line up with TRBD2. This TCR was recovered from a woman aged 30 to 39 with COVID-19, enrolled during active disease. The sample consisted of peripheral blood. The CDR3 DNA is TGTGCCAGCAGCCAAGGACTAGCGGGGCTACAAGAGACCCAGTACTTC. Translated: CASSQGLAGLQETQYF.